This T cell receptor (beta chain) was documented in a study of a mutant IDH1 vaccine in newly diagnosed glioma (dated by TCRdb to 2020 to 2022). Study-level background: Patients were given eight vaccinations, in weeks 1, 3, 5, 7, 11, 15, 19 and 23, which matched visits V03 through V10. Peripheral blood was drawn at six visits: V03 (baseline), V05, V07, V10, V12 and V13. Longitudinal TCRB deep sequencing was done for 25 treated patients, wherever samples were available for exploratory analyses. Before enrollment, patients had received standard therapy of radiotherapy alone, temozolomide alone, or radiochemotherapy with temozolomide; most received the combination. Of the approximately 30 treated patients, around 62% were male and approximately 38% were female, and the mean age was about 40 years. Vaccination started 4-6 weeks after radiotherapy alone, or was given together with temozolomide cycles in the groups whose treatment included chemotherapy.

For this clone: Its antigen remains undetermined. The input lacks base qualities; no much larger clone sits a single base away.

Here is what the overall study found, with its caveats: It was noted by the authors that analyses of patient blood samples could not be reproduced owing to sample limitations. Pseudoprogression appeared unrelated to alterations in the top peripheral T cell clonotypes detected by TCRB sequencing. Vaccine-induced immune responses across multiple MHC alleles were detected in approximately 94% of patients. Availability determined which PBMC samples were chosen for TCRB deep sequencing.

Per the publication, the time point label means: week 11, during vaccination. Every vaccine dose consisted of 300 ug of a 20-mer mutant IDH1 peptide in Montanide, administered subcutaneously together with topical imiquimod. The donors had newly diagnosed IDH1-mutant astrocytomas of WHO grade 3 or 4 that showed loss of nuclear ATRX. The samples were drawn from NOA16, a multicentre, single-arm, open-label phase I trial in Germany that tested a mutant IDH1 peptide vaccine in humans for the first time. The DNeasy Blood and Tissue Kit was used to extract genomic DNA from EDTA blood for TCRB sequencing. Library creation used the immunoSEQ multiplex PCR assay. The hsTCRB Kit was used according to the manufacturer's protocol to amplify rearranged TCR beta chain sequences. Sequencing of TCRB libraries was carried out on an Illumina MiSeq. The study's processing was this. Demultiplexing, trimming and gene mapping were performed with the kit vendor's proprietary platform. TCRdb's version of the immuneACCESS table is confined to in-frame rearrangements and falls short of the full clone set. An unresolved V gene accounts for under half of the shortfall where checked; the remainder is of unknown origin. From that table come the V and J calls and clone size; the DNA was used to work out D and trimming. The sample table contains some 22,000 clones; only one count was recorded for about 80% of them. The ten largest account for over 7% of the sample.

Compared with germline, V lacks 4 bases and J lacks 3 bases; bases without a gene match: 3. CDR1 SGHAT and CDR2 FQDESV were looked up in the germline V gene (reference sequence). Taken from cysteine to phenylalanine, the CDR3 has 15 residues. This entry keeps only the CDR3 DNA: 45 bases, framed from base 1. Sequenced here: PBMCs, sampled from a glioma patient whose treatment included an IDH1 peptide vaccine. The clonotype comes from a man aged 40-55 years with glioma. Rearrangement joined TRBV11-1 to TRBJ2-7, with 13 bases in between that match TRBD2. The CDR3 has the sequence CASSSRTSGSYEQYF. The nucleotide sequence reads as follows: TGTGCCAGCAGCTCTAGGACTAGCGGGAGCTACGAGCAGTACTTC.